The 24 T cell receptor beta chains listed next were all sequenced from one sample in a study of shared clonotypes between healthy human individuals. Method: immunoSEQ multiplex PCR; TCRdb's copy keeps in-frame clones and lacks some. The sample carries about 640,000 clones, roughly 70% recorded once. Sequencing was done on a sample of memory CD4+ T cells sorted from blood. Indicated subset: CD45RA-negative fraction. The receptors shown here come from a woman in her twenties or thirties in good health.

This clone was found a few times. This chain joins TRBV4-1 and TRBJ1-5; 8 bases align to TRBD1. This CDR3 comprises 17 residues. V lost 1 base, J lost 6 bases, and 11 bases stayed unmatched. Per germline, CDR1 MGHRA and CDR2 YSYEKL. The CDR3 loop reads CASSQGGGTGLAQPQHF. DNA for the CDR3: TGCGCCAGCAGCCAAGGGGGGGGGACAGGTTTGGCTCAGCCCCAGCATTTT.

The rearrangement links TRBV28 to TRBJ1-4; the D is unclear. The CDR3 spans 15 residues. Trimming took off 2 bases at V and 0 bases at J, with 7 bases between the two ends. Germline loops: CDR1 MDHEN, CDR2 SYDVKM. The CDR3 is CASSLGIATNEKLFF. The CDR3 DNA sequence: TGTGCCAGCAGTTTAGGGATTGCAACTAATGAAAAACTGTTTTTT.

The chain has TRBV16 and TRBJ2-1; TRBD1 might be the D (5 bases). The V end was cut by 0 bases, the J end by 7 bases, with 7 bases between. This CDR3 comprises 13 residues. Looked up from germline, CDR1 is KGHSY and CDR2 is FQNENV. This CDR3 reads CASSQSGANEQFF. The CDR3 coding sequence is TGTGCCAGCAGCCAATCAGGGGCGAATGAGCAGTTCTTC. Full variable domain (rest looked up from reference TRBV16 and TRBJ2-1): GEEVAQTPKHLVRGEGQKAKLYCAPIKGHSYVFWYQQVLKNEFKFLISFQNENVFDETGMPKERFSAKCLPNSPCSLEIQATKLEDSAVYFCASSQSGANEQFFGPGTRLTVL.

The chain couples TRBV30 to TRBJ2-3; 10 bases are a match to TRBD2. V lost 4 bases to trimming and J lost 5 bases; unmatched junction nucleotides: 9. Looked up from germline, CDR1 is GTSNPN and CDR2 is SVGIG (reference sequence). The CDR3 loop spans 15 amino acids. This chain's CDR3 is CAWTRLAGAQDTQYF. DNA of the CDR3: TGTGCCTGGACGCGGCTAGCGGGAGCACAAGATACGCAGTATTTT.

The chain links TRBV18 to TRBJ2-7, with TRBD2 identical over 9 bases. The V gene end was trimmed by 1 base and the J gene end by 1 base; junction bases not matched to a gene: 5. CDR3 length: 16 amino acids. Germline assignment: CDR1 KGHSH and CDR2 LQKENI. CDR3 nucleotide sequence: TGTGCCAGCTCACCACGGTCTAGCGGGACTTCCTACGAGCAGTACTTC. Amino acids: CASSPRSSGTSYEQYF.

This chain's CDR3 is CASRTHGADTQYF. Written as DNA, the CDR3 is TGTGCCAGCAGGACCCACGGGGCAGATACGCAGTATTTT. V and J are TRBV27 and TRBJ2-3, with a possible D match to TRBD2 (5 bases). Trimming cost V 6 bases and J 4 bases, with 11 bases left between them. This CDR3 contains 13 residues. CDR1 is MNHEY, CDR2 SMNVEV, per germline (reference sequence).

This chain uses TRBV28 with TRBJ2-2; TRBD1 might be the D (5 bases). Germline CDR1 MDHEN, CDR2 SYDVKM. V was pared by 6 bases and J by 3 bases, with 11 bases between. The CDR3 loop spans 14 amino acids. In DNA, the CDR3 is TGTGCCAGCAGCTTTGACAGTCACACCGGGGAGCTGTTTTTT. Amino acids: CASSFDSHTGELFF.

The chain joins TRBV5-1 to TRBJ1-2, with D unclear. Germline-derived CDR1 and CDR2 are SGHRS and YFSETQ. V was trimmed by 4 bases and J by 0 bases, leaving 16 bases between them. The CDR3 runs to 16 residues. In DNA, the CDR3 is TGCGCCAGCAGCGCTCCCGGGTCCGCACCTAACTATGGCTACACCTTC. Protein sequence: CASSAPGSAPNYGYTF.

The V call is TRBV11-2, the J call TRBJ1-5; no clear D gene. V was clipped by 4 bases and J by 4 bases, with 8 bases between them. Germline CDR1 reads SGHAT; CDR2 reads FQNNGV. CDR3 length equals 13 residues. The CDR3 region is CASSSTFNQPQHF. In DNA, the CDR3 is TGTGCCAGCAGCTCAACGTTTAATCAGCCCCAGCATTTT.

V gene TRBV9 combines with J gene TRBJ1-1, with a tentative D call TRBD1 (5 bases). The CDR3 runs to 12 residues. Germline CDR1 and CDR2: SGDLS and YYNGEE. Trimming removed 0 bases from V and 10 bases from J, with 10 bases in between. CDR3 loop: CASSVDGGTAFF. Here the CDR3 DNA reads TGTGCCAGCAGCGTAGACGGGGGGACAGCTTTCTTT. Together with reference TRBV9 and TRBJ1-1, the CDR3 gives the full variable domain: DSGVTQTPKHLITATGQRVTLRCSPRSGDLSVYWYQQSLDQGLQFLIQYYNGEERAKGNILERFSAQQFPDLHSELNLSSLELGDSALYFCASSVDGGTAFFGQGTRLTVV.

This clone was counted only a few times. This rearrangement joins TRBV30 to TRBJ2-2; 7 positions agree with TRBD1. V dropped 4 bases and J dropped 0; count of bases not matched to a gene: 2. Germline assignment: CDR1 GTSNPN and CDR2 SVGIG (reference sequence). The CDR3 is 14 residues long. The CDR3 is CAWIGTANTGELFF. CDR3 coding DNA: TGTGCCTGGATTGGGACAGCGAACACCGGGGAGCTGTTTTTT.

V is TRBV6-6 and J is TRBJ1-1, with 10 bases lining up with TRBD1. The CDR3 consists of 16 residues. Germline loops: CDR1 MNHNY, CDR2 SVGAGI (reference sequence). The J segment lost 1 base and the V segment lost 6 bases, leaving 8 bases of the junction unmatched. The CDR3 loop is CASRPTGGPKNTEAFF. As DNA, the CDR3 is TGTGCCAGCAGGCCGACAGGGGGCCCGAAGAACACTGAAGCTTTCTTT.

V gene TRBV7-2 combines with J gene TRBJ1-5, with D unclear. Germline assignment: CDR1 SGHTA and CDR2 FQGNSA. This CDR3 contains 15 residues. The V end lost 1 base, the J end lost 3 bases, and 10 bases lay between the germline ends. CDR3 sequence reads: CASSLGGGLNQPQHF. In DNA form, the CDR3 reads TGTGCCAGCAGCTTAGGGGGTGGGCTCAATCAGCCCCAGCATTTT.

The gene calls are TRBV10-3 and TRBJ1-1, with D unclear. CDR1 ENHRY and CDR2 SYGVKD come from the germline V gene. V gave up 2 bases and J gave up 3 bases, with 13 bases separating them. The CDR3 covers 15 residues. The CDR3 DNA follows: TGTGCCATCAGTGAGATTAAGGGATGGGACACTGAAGCTTTCTTT. Translating gives CAISEIKGWDTEAFF.

This chain connects TRBV5-1 to TRBJ2-2; no clear D. CDR1 SGHRS and CDR2 YFSETQ come from the germline V gene. V dropped 4 bases and J dropped 8 bases, with 15 bases sitting between them. CDR3 size: 14 residues. In DNA form, the CDR3 reads TGCGCCAGCAGCCCTGACTCTACCTCGGGGGAGCTGTTTTTT. Translation gives CASSPDSTSGELFF.

J is TRBJ2-1 and V is TRBV6-4, with a weak D call TRBD2 (5 bases). Trimming pared 2 bases from V and 6 bases from J, leaving 20 bases between. Germline CDR1 and CDR2: MRHNA and SNTAGT. This CDR3 is 17 amino acids long. In DNA, the CDR3 is TGTGCCAGCAGTGACCCGAGGGTAAGGGAGTGGGGCAATGAGCAGTTCTTC. This encodes CASSDPRVREWGNEQFF.

With regard to this clone: The sample contains more than one DNA sequence encoding this CDR3. V and J are TRBV5-4 and TRBJ2-5, with D uncertain. The CDR3 has 11 amino acids. CDR1 and CDR2 (germline): SGHNT, YYREEE (reference sequence). V dropped 0 bases and J dropped 3 bases, with 0 bases sitting between them. CDR3 amino acids: CASSLEETQYF. CDR3 nucleotides: TGTGCCAGCAGCTTGGAAGAGACCCAGTACTTC.

The genes are TRBV5-1 and TRBJ2-7, with D possibly being TRBD1 or TRBD2 (5 bases each). Germline assignment: CDR1 SGHRS and CDR2 YFSETQ. V was pared by 7 bases and J by 2 bases, with 10 bases between. This CDR3 contains 12 residues. The CDR3 DNA reads as TGCGCCAGCGGGGACGGGACCTACGAGCAGTACTTC. It codes for CASGDGTYEQYF.

The CDR3, as DNA: TGTGCCTGGAGTGTACGCCTTAACACCGGGGAGCTGTTTTTT. Its protein product is CAWSVRLNTGELFF. This chain joins TRBV30 and TRBJ2-2, with unresolved D. The V and J ends lost 0 bases and 2 bases respectively, with 7 bases between them. Germline V gene data show CDR1 as GTSNPN and CDR2 as SVGIG (reference sequence). The CDR3 has 14 amino acids.

This clone was observed a few times. V is TRBV28 and J is TRBJ1-4; a possible D gene is TRBD1 (5 bases). The germline V and J ends were trimmed by 4 bases and 6 bases, with 15 bases remaining between them. Germline CDR1 MDHEN, CDR2 SYDVKM. There are 15 residues in the CDR3. The CDR3 bases are TGTGCCAGCAGTTCCCCCGGTCGGGGCCATGAAAAACTGTTTTTT. Amino acids: CASSSPGRGHEKLFF.

This clone showed up just once. V is TRBV18 and J is TRBJ2-5; the D is unclear. The germline gives CDR1 KGHSH, CDR2 LQKENI. There are 18 residues in the CDR3. Between the trimmed V and J ends, which lost 0 bases and 4 bases, there was a span of 21 bases. The DNA of the CDR3 is TGTGCCAGCTCACCACCCTCGAGACGCCAATTTTTCGTAGAGACCCAGTACTTC. This translates into CASSPPSRRQFFVETQYF.

This clone was counted many times. The CDR3 region has the DNA TGTGCCAGCAGCTTAGCTGGTGGGGAGAGCAATGAGCAGTTCTTC. This encodes CASSLAGGESNEQFF. This rearrangement joins TRBV11-2 to TRBJ2-1, with D maybe TRBD2 (5 bases). The germline V gene has CDR1 SGHAT and CDR2 FQNNGV. V was cut by 1 base and J by 6 bases, with 13 bases left in between. The CDR3 covers 15 residues.

In this sample, this clone turned up once. DNA for the CDR3: TGTGCCTGGACCCGGGACGTGGATACGCAGTATTTT. It yields the protein CAWTRDVDTQYF. The V and J genes are TRBV30 and TRBJ2-3; D might be TRBD1 or TRBD2, each matching 5 bases. The length of the CDR3 is 12 residues. Germline V lookup: CDR1 GTSNPN, CDR2 SVGIG (reference sequence). V lost 4 bases and J 6 bases, leaving 11 bases between the germline ends. The variable domain in full, completed from reference TRBV30 and TRBJ2-3, reads SQTIHQWPATLVQPVGSPLSLECTVEGTSNPNLYWYRQAAGRGLQLLFYSVGIGQISSEVPQNLSASRPQDRQFILSSKKLLLSDSGFYLCAWTRDVDTQYFGPGTRLTVL.

V gene TRBV2 combines with J gene TRBJ2-1; no reliable D call. This CDR3 has 11 amino acids. Trimming left V 5 bases short and J 6 bases short, with 5 bases between. Germline V gene data show CDR1 as SNHLY and CDR2 as FYNNEI. CDR3: CASSPFNEQFF. For the CDR3, the DNA is TGTGCCAGCAGTCCATTCAATGAGCAGTTCTTC.